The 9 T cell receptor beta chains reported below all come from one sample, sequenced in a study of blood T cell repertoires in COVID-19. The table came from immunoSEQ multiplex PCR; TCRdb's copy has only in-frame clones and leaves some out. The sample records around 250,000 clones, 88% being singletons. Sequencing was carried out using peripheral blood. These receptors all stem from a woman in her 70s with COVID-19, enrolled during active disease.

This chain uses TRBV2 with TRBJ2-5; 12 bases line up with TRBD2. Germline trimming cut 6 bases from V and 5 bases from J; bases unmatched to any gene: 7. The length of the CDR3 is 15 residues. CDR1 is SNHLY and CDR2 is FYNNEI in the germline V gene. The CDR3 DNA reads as TGTGCCAGCAGGTCGACTAGCGGGAGCGGGGAGACCCAGTACTTC. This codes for CASRSTSGSGETQYF.

CDR3 region: CASSLGQGAKEQYF. The CDR3 region has the DNA TGTGCCAGCAGCCTCGGGCAGGGGGCGAAGGAGCAGTACTTC. The chain employs TRBV14 and TRBJ2-7, with 8 bases lining up with TRBD1. J lost 7 bases, V lost 4 bases, and 9 bases had no gene match. Per the germline V gene, CDR1 is SGHDN and CDR2 is FVKESK. The CDR3 is made up of 14 amino acids.

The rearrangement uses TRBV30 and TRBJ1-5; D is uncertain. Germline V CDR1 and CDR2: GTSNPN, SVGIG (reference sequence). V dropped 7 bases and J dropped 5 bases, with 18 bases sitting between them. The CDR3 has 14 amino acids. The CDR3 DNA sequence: TGTGCCTACCAAACCACAGACCTTTATCAGCCCCAGCATTTT. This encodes CAYQTTDLYQPQHF.

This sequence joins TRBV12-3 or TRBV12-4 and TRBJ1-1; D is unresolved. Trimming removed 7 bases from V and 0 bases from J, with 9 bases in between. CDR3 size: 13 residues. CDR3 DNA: TGTGCCAGCACCATTCCCATGAACACTGAAGCTTTCTTT. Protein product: CASTIPMNTEAFF.

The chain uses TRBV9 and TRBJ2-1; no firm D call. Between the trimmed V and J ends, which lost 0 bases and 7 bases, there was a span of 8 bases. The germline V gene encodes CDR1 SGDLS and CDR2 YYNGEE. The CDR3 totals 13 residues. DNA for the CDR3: TGTGCCAGCAGCGTAGGACTCTTAAATGAGCAGTTCTTC. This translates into CASSVGLLNEQFF. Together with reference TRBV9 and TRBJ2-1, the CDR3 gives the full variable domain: DSGVTQTPKHLITATGQRVTLRCSPRSGDLSVYWYQQSLDQGLQFLIQYYNGEERAKGNILERFSAQQFPDLHSELNLSSLELGDSALYFCASSVGLLNEQFFGPGTRLTVL.

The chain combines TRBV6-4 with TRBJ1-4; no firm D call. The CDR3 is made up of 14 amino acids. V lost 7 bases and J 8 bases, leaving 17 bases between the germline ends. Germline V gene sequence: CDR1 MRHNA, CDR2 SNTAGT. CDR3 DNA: TGTGCCAGCACCGTTACAGAGGCGGGAGAAAAACTGTTTTTT. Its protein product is CASTVTEAGEKLFF.

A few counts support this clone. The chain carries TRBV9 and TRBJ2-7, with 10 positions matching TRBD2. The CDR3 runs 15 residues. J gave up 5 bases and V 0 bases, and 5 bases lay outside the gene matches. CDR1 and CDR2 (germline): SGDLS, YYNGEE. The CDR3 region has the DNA TGTGCCAGCAGCGTAGAAGGTAGCGGGAGGAACGAGCAGTACTTC. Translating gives CASSVEGSGRNEQYF.

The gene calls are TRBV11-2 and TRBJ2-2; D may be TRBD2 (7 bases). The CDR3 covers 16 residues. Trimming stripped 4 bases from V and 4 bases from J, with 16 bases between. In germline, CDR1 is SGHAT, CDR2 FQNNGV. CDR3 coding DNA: TGTGCCAGCAGCTCGAAGGGGGGGCTTTCCACCGGGGAGCTGTTTTTT. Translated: CASSSKGGLSTGELFF.

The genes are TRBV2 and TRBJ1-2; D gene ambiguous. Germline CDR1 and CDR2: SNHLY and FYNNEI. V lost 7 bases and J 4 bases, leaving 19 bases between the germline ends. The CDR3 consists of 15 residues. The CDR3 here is CASTSTVQSIYGYTF. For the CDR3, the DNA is TGTGCCAGCACCTCAACGGTACAGAGTATCTATGGCTACACCTTC.